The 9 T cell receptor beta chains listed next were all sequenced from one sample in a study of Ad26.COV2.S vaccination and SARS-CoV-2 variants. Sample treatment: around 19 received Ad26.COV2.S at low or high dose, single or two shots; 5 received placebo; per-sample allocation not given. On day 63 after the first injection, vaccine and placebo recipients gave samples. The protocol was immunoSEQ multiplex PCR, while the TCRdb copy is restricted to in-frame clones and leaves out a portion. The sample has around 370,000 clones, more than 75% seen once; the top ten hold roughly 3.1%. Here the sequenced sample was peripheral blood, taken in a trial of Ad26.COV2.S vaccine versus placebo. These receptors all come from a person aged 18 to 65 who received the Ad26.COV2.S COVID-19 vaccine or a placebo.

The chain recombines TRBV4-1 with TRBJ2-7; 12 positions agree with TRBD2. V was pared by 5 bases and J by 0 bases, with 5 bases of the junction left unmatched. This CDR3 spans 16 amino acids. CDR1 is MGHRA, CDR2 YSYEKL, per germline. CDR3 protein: CASSLRLAGDSYEQYF. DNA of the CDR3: TGCGCCAGCAGCTTAAGACTAGCGGGAGACTCCTACGAGCAGTACTTC.

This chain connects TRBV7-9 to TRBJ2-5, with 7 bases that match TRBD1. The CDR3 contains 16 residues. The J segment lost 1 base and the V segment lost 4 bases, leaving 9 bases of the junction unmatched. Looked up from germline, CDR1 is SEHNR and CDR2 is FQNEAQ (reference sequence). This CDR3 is CASSSTTGRIQETQYF. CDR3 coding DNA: TGTGCCAGCAGCTCAACGACAGGGCGAATCCAAGAGACCCAGTACTTC.

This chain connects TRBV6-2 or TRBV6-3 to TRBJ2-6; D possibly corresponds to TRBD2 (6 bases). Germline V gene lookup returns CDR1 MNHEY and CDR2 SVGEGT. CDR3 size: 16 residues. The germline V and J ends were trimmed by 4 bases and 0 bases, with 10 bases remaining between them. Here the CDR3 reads CASSSAGRSGANVLTF. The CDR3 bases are TGTGCCAGCAGTTCGGCGGGGCGCTCTGGGGCCAACGTCCTGACTTTC.

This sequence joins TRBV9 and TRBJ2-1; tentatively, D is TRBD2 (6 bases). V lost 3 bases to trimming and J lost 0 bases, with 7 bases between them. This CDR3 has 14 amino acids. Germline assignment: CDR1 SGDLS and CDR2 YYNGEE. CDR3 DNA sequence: TGTGCCAGCAGCGAAGCGGGCTCCTACAATGAGCAGTTCTTC. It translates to CASSEAGSYNEQFF.

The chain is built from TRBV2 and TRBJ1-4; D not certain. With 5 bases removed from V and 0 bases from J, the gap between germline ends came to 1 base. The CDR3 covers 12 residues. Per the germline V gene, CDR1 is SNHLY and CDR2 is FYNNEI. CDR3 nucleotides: TGTGCCAGCAGTACAACTAATGAAAAACTGTTTTTT. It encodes CASSTTNEKLFF.

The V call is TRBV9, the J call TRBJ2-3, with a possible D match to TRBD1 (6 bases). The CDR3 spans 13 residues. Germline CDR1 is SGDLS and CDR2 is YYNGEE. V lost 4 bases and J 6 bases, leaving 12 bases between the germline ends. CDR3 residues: CASSPRGPDTQYF. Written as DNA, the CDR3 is TGTGCCAGCAGCCCCAGGGGACCGGATACGCAGTATTTT. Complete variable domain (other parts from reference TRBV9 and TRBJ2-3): DSGVTQTPKHLITATGQRVTLRCSPRSGDLSVYWYQQSLDQGLQFLIQYYNGEERAKGNILERFSAQQFPDLHSELNLSSLELGDSALYFCASSPRGPDTQYFGPGTRLTVL.

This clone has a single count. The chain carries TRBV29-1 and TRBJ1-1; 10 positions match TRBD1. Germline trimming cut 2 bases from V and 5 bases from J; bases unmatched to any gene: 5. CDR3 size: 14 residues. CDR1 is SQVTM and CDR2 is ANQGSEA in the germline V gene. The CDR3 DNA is TGCAGCGTTGAACCCTCGGGACAGGGGACTGAAGCTTTCTTT. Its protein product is CSVEPSGQGTEAFF.

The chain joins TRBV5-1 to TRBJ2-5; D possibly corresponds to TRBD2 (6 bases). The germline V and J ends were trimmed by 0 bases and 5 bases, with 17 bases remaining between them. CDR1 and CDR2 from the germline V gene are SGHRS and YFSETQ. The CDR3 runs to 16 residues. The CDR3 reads CASSLAGGERGETQYF. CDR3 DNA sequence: TGCGCCAGCAGCTTGGCTGGAGGGGAAAGGGGTGAGACCCAGTACTTC.

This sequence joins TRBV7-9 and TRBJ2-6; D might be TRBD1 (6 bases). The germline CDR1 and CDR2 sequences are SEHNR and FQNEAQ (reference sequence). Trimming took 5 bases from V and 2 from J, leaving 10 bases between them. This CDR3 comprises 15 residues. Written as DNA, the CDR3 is TGTGCCAGCAGCCCCCAGGGGACTGGGGCCAACGTCCTGACTTTC. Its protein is CASSPQGTGANVLTF. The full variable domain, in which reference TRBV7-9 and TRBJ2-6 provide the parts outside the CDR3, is DTGVSQNPRHKITKRGQNVTFRCDPISEHNRLYWYRQTLGQGPEFLTYFQNEAQLEKSRLLSDRFSAERPKGSFSTLEIQRTEQGDSAMYLCASSPQGTGANVLTFGAGSRLTVL.